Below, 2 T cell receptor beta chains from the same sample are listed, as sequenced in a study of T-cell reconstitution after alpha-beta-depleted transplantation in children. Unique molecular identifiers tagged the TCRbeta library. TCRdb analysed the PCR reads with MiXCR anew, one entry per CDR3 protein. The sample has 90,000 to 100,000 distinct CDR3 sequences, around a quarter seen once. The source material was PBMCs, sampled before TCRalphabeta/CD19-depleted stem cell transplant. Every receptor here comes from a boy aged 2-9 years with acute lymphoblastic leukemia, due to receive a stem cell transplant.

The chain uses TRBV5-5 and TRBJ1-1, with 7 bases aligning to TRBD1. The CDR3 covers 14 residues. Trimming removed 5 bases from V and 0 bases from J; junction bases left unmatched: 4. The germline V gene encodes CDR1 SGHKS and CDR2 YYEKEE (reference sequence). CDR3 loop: CASRATGVNTEAFF. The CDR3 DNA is TGTGCCAGCAGGGCAACAGGGGTGAACACTGAAGCTTTCTTT.

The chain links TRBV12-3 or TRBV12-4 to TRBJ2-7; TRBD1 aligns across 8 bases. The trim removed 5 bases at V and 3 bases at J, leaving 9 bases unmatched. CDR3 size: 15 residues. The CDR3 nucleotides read TGTGCCAGCAGTGCTCTTCGGACAGGGTTCTACGAGCAGTACTTC. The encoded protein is CASSALRTGFYEQYF.